Sequencing of this T cell receptor beta chain was carried out in a study of T cell responses to AZD1222 COVID-19 vaccine. For the study at large: Combined were second doses at about 4 or about 12 weeks. Study results and caveats: The study found vaccine-associated CD4 TCRs spanning spike, dominant at 160-218 and 743-854. Donors skewed white British and female; clonal diversity was possibly underestimated.

Repertoires were generated with immunoSEQ multiplex PCR, while TCRdb's copy carries only in-frame clones and drops some. The sample has 150,000 to 170,000 clones, around 90% seen once. In this sample, this clone turned up once. Its antigen is still unknown. The limits of the CDR3 on the DNA are not certain, so only TCRdb's listed CDR3 is given. The CDR3 extends over 15 residues, inclusive of both ends. The germline CDR1 and CDR2 sequences are SEHNR and FQNEAQ (reference sequence). The rearrangement uses TRBV7-9 and TRBJ1-1. This sample comprised peripheral blood, obtained on day 0 of AZD1222 vaccination. This clonotype originated in an adult in good health. CDR3 amino acids: CASSPTLGKNTEAFF.